This T cell receptor beta chain is from a study of ipilimumab plus nivolumab after autologous stem cell transplantation. Study as a whole: DLBCL patients had primary refractory or relapsed disease. Study results and caveats: Authors suggest TCR repertoire, Treg phenotype and gut microbiota support further study.

Some clones are missing from TCRdb's copy, which holds only in-frame ones; the method was immunoSEQ multiplex PCR. The sample lists around 20,000 clones, just over 75% occurring once. Patients got ipilimumab 1 mg/kg beginning 14 to 28 days post-transplant. Dosing: nivolumab 3 mg/kg IV, weeks 1, 4, 7, 10, then every two weeks to week 26. In germline, CDR1 is DFQATT, CDR2 SNEGSKA (reference sequence). The CDR3 extends over 11 amino acids. V was clipped by 8 bases and J by 4 bases; unmatched bases: 3. A word on this clone: Its antigen is unknown.

The gene calls are TRBV20-1 and TRBJ2-3; TRBD2 matches at 7 bases. The receptor was derived from a male donor with diffuse large B-cell lymphoma. Sequencing was performed on PBMCs, taken in a trial of ipilimumab plus nivolumab as post-transplant consolidation. CDR3 residues: CSSGAADTQYF. The CDR3 region has the DNA TGCAGTAGCGGGGCTGCAGATACGCAGTATTTT.